This is a list of T cell receptor beta chains from one sample in a study of cytomegalovirus exposure and HLA in healthy donors. Sequenced by immunoSEQ multiplex PCR; TCRdb stores in-frame clones only, minus some. Found here are 110,000 to 150,000 clones, about 77% of them singletons; the top ten hold about 4%. Specimen: PBMCs. The receptors were gathered from a male donor in good health and CMV-seronegative. Each CDR3 is given with its conserved first and last residue. The order of the fields is CDR3 protein, V gene, J gene.

CASSVGSRGNEQYF	TRBV9	TRBJ2-7
CASSIVRGTGENQPQHF	TRBV19	TRBJ1-5
CSAREGQGFGETQYF	TRBV29-1	TRBJ2-5
CASKNSGGYEQYF	TRBV19	.
CASRLAGNTGELFF	TRBV9	TRBJ2-2
CASSQDSFEQFF	TRBV4-3	TRBJ2-1
CASSLDFNTGELFF	TRBV11-2	TRBJ2-2
CASSSPGTGNQPQHF	TRBV28	TRBJ1-5
CASSAGTGRNGYTF	TRBV9	TRBJ1-2
CASSPRLAESTDTQYF	TRBV18	TRBJ2-3
CASRPYSGTPIGELFF	TRBV7-2	TRBJ2-2
CASSRSGTGEFEANTEAFF	TRBV4-2	TRBJ1-1
CASSFRQNTEAFF	TRBV7-7	TRBJ1-1
CASSVGGFADTQYF	TRBV9	TRBJ2-3
CASSLAGGGGNEQFF	TRBV7-9	TRBJ2-1
CASSQVPGGATQYF	TRBV14	TRBJ2-3
CASSFPSGEQFF	TRBV7-9	TRBJ2-1
CASSSQPTSTDTQYF	TRBV5-1	TRBJ2-3
CASSKALSRRPVDTQYF	TRBV21-1	TRBJ2-3
CASSPPRDAGPYEQYF	TRBV9	TRBJ2-7
CASSLGQRNYEQYF	TRBV5-1	TRBJ2-7
CASSQVSGNYEQYF	TRBV4-1	TRBJ2-7
CASIGSGTGSNTEAFF	TRBV10-2	TRBJ1-1
CASSDLAGGVNEQFF	TRBV6-1	TRBJ2-1
CASSVSGGTSYEQYF	TRBV9	TRBJ2-7
CAWSVIRGNEQFF	TRBV30	TRBJ2-1
CASSDRGVSEAFF	TRBV7-9	TRBJ1-1
CASSIDAGDYEQYF	TRBV19	TRBJ2-7
CASSQVTGAHYGYTF	TRBV4-1	TRBJ1-2
CSVFRPGGQETQYF	TRBV29-1	TRBJ2-5
CASKEQNTDTQYF	TRBV6-4	TRBJ2-3
CASSFDRVNTGELFF	TRBV5-1	TRBJ2-2
CASSFSGGPYEQYF	TRBV5-4	.
CASRMGGSGGPTDTQYF	TRBV4-2	TRBJ2-3
CASSPGQGFTGELFF	TRBV5-1	TRBJ2-2
CASGLGPGGSGELFF	TRBV12-5	TRBJ2-2
CASSSTGGIAEAFF	TRBV7-9	TRBJ1-1
CASSVGEPSTDTQYF	TRBV9	TRBJ2-3
CASSVTAGEAFF	TRBV10-1	TRBJ1-1
CASSSRHRGGSNQPQHF	TRBV5-6	TRBJ1-5